This T cell receptor beta chain originates from a study of CD8 T cell repertoires and HIV-1 epitope variants. On the study more broadly: Cultures ran around ten days, with IL-2, IL-7 and IL-15 added on days 3 and 7.

Here immunoSEQ multiplex PCR was the method, and the copy in TCRdb shows in-frame clones only, minus some. This table has under 2,000 clones, around 72% appearing once. From germline, CDR1 is MDHEN and CDR2 SYDVKM. CDR3 length equals 12 residues. V was clipped by 5 bases and J by 8 bases, with 12 bases between them. This clone has only a few counts. Its antigen remains unidentified. Sequenced material: cultured CD8+ T cells derived from PBMCs. This clonotype was obtained from a male donor with HIV. The gene calls are TRBV28 and TRBJ1-2; D not resolved. Here the CDR3 reads CASSLDRWGYTF. Written as DNA, the CDR3 is TGTGCCAGCAGTCTGGATCGCTGGGGCTACACCTTC.